Only one count was recorded for the clone carrying this T cell receptor beta chain. The authors' processing: Researchers report that nucleated cell counts were estimated from reference gene primer amplification. Clones were sequenced by immunoSEQ multiplex PCR, and TCRdb holds only the in-frame ones, with some missing. V, J and clone size derive from that table, while D and trimming were established from the DNA sequence. The data show about 220,000 clones, about 91% seen once. Germline-derived CDR1 and CDR2 are MNHEY and SVGAGI. CDR3 length equals 14 residues. With V trimmed by 6 bases and J by 6 bases, 6 bases remained unmatched. This sample was included in a study of blood T cell repertoires in COVID-19.

The TCR comes from a woman aged 45-59 years with acute COVID-19. The genes are TRBV6-5 and TRBJ2-1, with TRBD1 identical over 9 bases. Sequencing was carried out using PBMCs or T cells enriched from blood (not recorded which). CDR3 in amino acids: CASRKPGQGNEQFF. CDR3 bases: TGTGCCAGCAGAAAACCGGGACAGGGCAATGAGCAGTTCTTC.